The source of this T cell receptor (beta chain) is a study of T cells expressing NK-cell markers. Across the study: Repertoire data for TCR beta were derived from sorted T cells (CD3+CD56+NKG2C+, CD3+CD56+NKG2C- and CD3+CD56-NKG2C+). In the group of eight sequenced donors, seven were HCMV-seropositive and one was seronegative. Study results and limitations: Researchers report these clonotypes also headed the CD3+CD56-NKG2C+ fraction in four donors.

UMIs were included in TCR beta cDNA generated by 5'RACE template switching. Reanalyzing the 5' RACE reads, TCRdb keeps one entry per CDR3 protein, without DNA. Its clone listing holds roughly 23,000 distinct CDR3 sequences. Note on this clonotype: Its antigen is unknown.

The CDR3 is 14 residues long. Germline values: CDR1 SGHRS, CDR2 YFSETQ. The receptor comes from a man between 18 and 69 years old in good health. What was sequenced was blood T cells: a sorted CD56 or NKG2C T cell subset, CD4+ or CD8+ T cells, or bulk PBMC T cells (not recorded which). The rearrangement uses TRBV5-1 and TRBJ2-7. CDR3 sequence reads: CASSLELFSYEQYF.